This section outlines one T cell receptor beta chain sequence together with its context. Its antigen is currently unknown. Here immunoSEQ multiplex PCR was the method, and the copy in TCRdb shows in-frame clones only, minus some. The table has around 180,000 clones, 88% seen once. These data originate in a study of radiation and T cells in renal cell carcinoma. Whole-study results and caveats: Without pretreatment biopsies, baseline tumor clonotype presence was undetermined.

As to time point: blood 4 weeks post-SBRT, at nephrectomy. Regarding treatment: 15 Gy SBRT to primary tumor, nephrectomy 4 weeks later. Nephrectomy followed 15 Gy stereotactic body radiation by 4 weeks. The tumor was a clear cell renal cell carcinoma. This TCR derives from a woman in her fifties or sixties with renal cell carcinoma. The source was blood, collected from a patient whose treatment included radiotherapy and nephrectomy.

The CDR3 is CASGKGQGGNQPQHF. Here the CDR3 DNA reads TGTGCCAGCGGCAAGGGGCAGGGAGGCAATCAGCCCCAGCATTTT. This chain connects TRBV6-5 to TRBJ1-5, with D perhaps TRBD1 (5 bases). The CDR3 has 15 residues. Per germline, CDR1 MNHEY and CDR2 SVGAGI. Trimming left V 8 bases short and J 2 bases short, with 16 bases between.